This TCR beta chain was identified during a study of blood T cell repertoires in COVID-19. Across the whole study: The United States, Italy and Spain provided the acute and convalescent COVID-19 samples. PBMCs, B-cell-depleted T cells, or T cells provided the cDNA or gDNA that made up the material.

This clone turned up a few times. There are 14 residues in the CDR3. In germline, CDR1 is DFQATT, CDR2 SNEGSKA (reference sequence). V was pared by 3 bases and J by 1 base, with 3 bases of the junction left unmatched. Per the original data handling: Nucleated cell number was recorded as an estimate derived from reference gene primer amplification. The repertoire was sequenced with immunoSEQ multiplex PCR; TCRdb's copy has only in-frame clones and lacks some. V and J calls plus clone size are reproduced from that table; the DNA served to infer D and trimming. The repertoire includes hundreds of thousands of clones, around 82% of them detected once, and more than 4.5% sits in the top ten.

The sequence was obtained from an elderly woman with active or convalescent COVID-19. The V and J genes are TRBV20-1 and TRBJ2-3, with 8 bases that match TRBD1. Sequenced material: peripheral blood. The CDR3 is CSASFRGRTDTQYF. The CDR3 DNA reads as TGCAGTGCTAGTTTCAGGGGGCGCACAGATACGCAGTATTTT.